The sequence of this T cell receptor beta chain was determined in a study of identical twins. Concerning this clonotype: Its antigen is unknown.

Study-wide results and caveats: It was cross-sectional statistical analysis, not following the same donors, that the conclusions relied on.

TCRdb re-called the 5' RACE reads through MiXCR, storing one row per CDR3 protein. The data contain approximately 620,000 distinct CDR3 sequences, 8.6% of them singletons. Trimming cost V 6 bases and J 6 bases; bases outside gene matches: 2. This CDR3 spans 14 amino acids. Germline CDR1 MNHNS, CDR2 SASEGT. The sample was also linked to a second study, of yellow fever vaccine responses in identical twins.

V is TRBV6-1 and J is TRBJ1-6, with 10 bases fitting TRBD1. Sequenced material: PBMCs. The receptor's source is a woman aged 18-35 years in good health. CDR3: CASSRDRGNSPLHF. The CDR3 coding sequence is TGTGCCAGCAGCCGGGACAGGGGTAATTCACCCCTCCACTTT.